A selection of T cell receptor beta chains follows, all from one sample in a study of glioma-infiltrating T cells after dendritic cell vaccination. Data came from immunoSEQ multiplex PCR; TCRdb stores just in-frame clones and leaves some out. Of roughly 88,000 clones in the sample, 75% to 90% are singletons; the top ten hold 2% to 2.5%. Sequencing used blood, obtained after dendritic cell vaccination. These receptors were obtained from a human donor with glioblastoma. Each CDR3 is given with its conserved first and last residue. D genes are given only for firm matches.

TRBD1	TRBJ1-5	TRBV5-6	CASSLDGRGRPSQPQHF
TRBD2	TRBJ2-7	TRBV27	CASSGDSGVYEQYF
NA	TRBJ1-4	TRBV27	CATARGGTTNEKLFF
TRBD1	TRBJ1-2	TRBV6-5	CASSKTGTGYGYTF
TRBD1	TRBJ1-4	TRBV5-4	CASSLDDRDDEKLFF
TRBD1	TRBJ1-2	TRBV18	CASSGTGATNYGYTF
TRBD2	TRBJ2-1	TRBV7-2	CASSPRTSGGNEQFF
NA	TRBJ1-1	TRBV5-1	CASSLSLRTNTEAFF
NA	TRBJ1-3	TRBV6-5	CASSSDSSNSGNTIYF
TRBD2	TRBJ2-5	TRBV11-2	CASSPGEAGGQETQYF
NA	TRBJ1-5	TRBV7-2	CASSPRQEYSNQPQHF
NA	TRBJ1-4	TRBV6-1	CASSEASTNEKLFF
TRBD1	TRBJ1-5	TRBV6-6	CASSPQGGDQPQHF
NA	TRBJ1-3	TRBV6-1	CANRESSGNTIYF
TRBD1	TRBJ2-1	TRBV19	CASSIGGGGYNEQFF
TRBD1	TRBJ1-6	TRBV6-1	CASSEQGADNSPLHF
TRBD1	TRBJ1-2	TRBV19	CASSPTPGTGGNYGYTF
TRBD1	TRBJ2-3	TRBV2	CASRRTGVTDTQYF
TRBD2	TRBJ2-2	TRBV2	CASRRLAGNTGELFF
TRBD1	TRBJ1-5	TRBV6-5	CASSYTGQGGHQPQHF
NA	TRBJ2-7	TRBV10-2	CASSDSRVEQYF
NA	TRBJ2-3	TRBV6-6	CASSYAIGDTQYF
NA	TRBJ1-6	TRBV19	CASKGNRVDSPLHF
NA	TRBJ1-4	TRBV7-9	CASSLGIHSTNEKLFF
TRBD1	TRBJ2-2	TRBV5-6	CASRQGANTGELFF
TRBD1	TRBJ2-3	TRBV29-1	CSVAEQGASDTQYF
NA	TRBJ2-1	TRBV9	CASSEGLSYNEQFF
NA	TRBJ1-1	TRBV7-9	CASSLPGHNTEAFF
NA	TRBJ2-7	TRBV6-5	CASRTTGLSNYEQYF
TRBD2	TRBJ2-5	TRBV5-4	CASSLAGGGTQYF
TRBD2	TRBJ2-1	TRBV27	CASSAVAGAWYNEQFF
TRBD2	TRBJ2-1	TRBV7-3	CASSSPGLAGGRSYNEQFF
TRBD1	TRBJ1-4	TRBV28	CASSLLSGGTNEKLFF
TRBD2	TRBJ2-1	TRBV27	CASSLDPSGGHNEQFF
NA	TRBJ1-2	TRBV5-1	CASSLGQGLGNYGYTF
NA	TRBJ2-5	TRBV5-1	CASSPSGGLQETQYF
NA	TRBJ2-3	TRBV2	CASSRGGDTQYF
TRBD2	TRBJ2-3	TRBV6-5	CASSGLAGGADTQYF
NA	TRBJ2-2	TRBV19	CASSIAGGDTGELFF
TRBD2	TRBJ2-3	TRBV5-1	CASSRSLAGASTDTQYF
TRBD1	TRBJ2-7	TRBV7-9	CASSSSGTDYEQYF
NA	TRBJ2-2	TRBV7-3	CASSLTPNRANTGELFF
NA	TRBJ2-7	TRBV6-1	CASSERLGHNSYEQYF
TRBD1	TRBJ1-5	TRBV19	CASSSTGGNNQPQHF
NA	TRBJ1-5	TRBV6-6	CASSKQTDQPQHF
TRBD2	TRBJ2-3	TRBV19	CASRAGELPDTQYF
NA	TRBJ1-1	TRBV5-1	CASSRETPENTEAFF
TRBD2	TRBJ2-1	TRBV4-2	CASSPGTSGKIEQFF
TRBD1	TRBJ1-4	TRBV5-1	CASSLDWDRDVRDEKLFF
TRBD1	TRBJ1-1	TRBV5-1	CASSSRQGGDTEAFF